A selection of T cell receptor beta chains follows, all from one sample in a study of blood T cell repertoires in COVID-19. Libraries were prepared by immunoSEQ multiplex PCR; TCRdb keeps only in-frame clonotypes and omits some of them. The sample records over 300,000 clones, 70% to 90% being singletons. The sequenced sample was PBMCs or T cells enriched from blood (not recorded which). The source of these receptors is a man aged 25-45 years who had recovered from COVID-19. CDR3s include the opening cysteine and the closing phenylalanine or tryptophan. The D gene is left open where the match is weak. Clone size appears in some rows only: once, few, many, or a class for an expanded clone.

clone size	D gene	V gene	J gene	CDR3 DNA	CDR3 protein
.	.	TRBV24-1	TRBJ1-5	TGTGCCACCAGTGACTTGACTGGTCAGCCCCAGCATTTT	CATSDLTGQPQHF
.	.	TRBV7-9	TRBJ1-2	TGTGCCAGCAGCCTACCCGTTGGCAGGTATGGCTACACCTTC	CASSLPVGRYGYTF
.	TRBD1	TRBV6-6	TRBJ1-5	TGTGCCAGCAGGACTACCGGGACAGATAGCAATCAGCCCCAGCATTTT	CASRTTGTDSNQPQHF
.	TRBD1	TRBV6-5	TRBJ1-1	TGTGCCAGCAGTTACTCGACAGGGGGGACCACTGAAGCTTTCTTT	CASSYSTGGTTEAFF
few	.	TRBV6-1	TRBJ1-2	TGTGCCAGCAGTGAGGGGGGTAGGGGCTACACCTTC	CASSEGGRGYTF
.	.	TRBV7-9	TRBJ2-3	TGTGCCAGCAGCGGGGAGTACGAAACTAGCACAGATACGCAGTATTTT	CASSGEYETSTDTQYF
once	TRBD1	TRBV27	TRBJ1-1	TGTGCCAGCAGTACACAGGTCAGGGGGTACACTGAAGCTTTCTTT	CASSTQVRGYTEAFF
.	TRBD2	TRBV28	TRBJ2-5	TGTGCCAGCAGCTTCCACCATGGCGGGGGGGCAGAGACCCAGTACTTC	CASSFHHGGGAETQYF
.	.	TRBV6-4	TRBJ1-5	TGTGCCAGCAGTGAACGGTTTAGCAATCAGCCCCAGCATTTT	CASSERFSNQPQHF
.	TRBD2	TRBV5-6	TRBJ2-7	TGTGCCAGCAGCTTGGCCTCGGCGGGGGGCATCGGGGAGCAGTACTTC	CASSLASAGGIGEQYF
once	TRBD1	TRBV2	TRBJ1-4	TGTGCCAGCAGTGGTACGACAGGGGGTAATGAAAAACTGTTTTTT	CASSGTTGGNEKLFF
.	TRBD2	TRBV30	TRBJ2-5	TGTGCCTGGAGCGCTATTCGGACTAGCGGGGGCCAAGAGACCCAGTACTTC	CAWSAIRTSGGQETQYF
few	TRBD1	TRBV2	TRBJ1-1	TGTGCCAGCAGTCGGGACAGGGTTGATAGCGCTTTCTTT	CASSRDRVDSAFF
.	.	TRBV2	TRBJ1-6	TGTGCCAGCAGCGTCACAGCACAACCCCTCCACTTT	CASSVTAQPLHF
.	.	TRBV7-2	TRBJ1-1	TGTGCCAGCAGCAAAGGGAGTGAAGCTTTCTTT	CASSKGSEAFF
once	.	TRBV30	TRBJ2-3	TGTGCCTGGGGAAAGCCTGCGAGTCTGTATTTT	CAWGKPASLYF
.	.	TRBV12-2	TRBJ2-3	TGTGCAAGTCACCGGGGGGCGAGGGCAGATACGCAGTATTTT	CASHRGARADTQYF
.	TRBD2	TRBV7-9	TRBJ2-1	TGTGCCAGCAGCCTCGGACTAGGAGGGGCCGGTGAGCAGTTCTTC	CASSLGLGGAGEQFF
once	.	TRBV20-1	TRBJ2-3	TGCAGTGCTAGTAATCCACTAGTTATAGATACGCAGTATTTT	CSASNPLVIDTQYF
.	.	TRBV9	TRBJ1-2	TGTGCCAGCAGCGCGAGGGTGGCAGGGGAGCGCGGCTACACCTTC	CASSARVAGERGYTF
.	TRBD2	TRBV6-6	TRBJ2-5	TGTGCCAGCAGTTACACGAGCGGGGGGGTGGAGACCCAGTACTTC	CASSYTSGGVETQYF
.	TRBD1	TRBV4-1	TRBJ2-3	TGCGCCAGCAGCCAAGACCGGGACAGCCCCTGGGATACGCAGTATTTT	CASSQDRDSPWDTQYF
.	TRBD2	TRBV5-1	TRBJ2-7	TGCGCCAGCAGCTCCCGTAGCGGGGGGTCTTTCTACGAGCAGTACTTC	CASSSRSGGSFYEQYF
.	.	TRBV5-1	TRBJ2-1	TGCGCCAGCAGCTTGGCTGGCGGGGCGAGTTTTGGTTTCTCCTACAATGAGCAGTTCTTC	CASSLAGGASFGFSYNEQFF
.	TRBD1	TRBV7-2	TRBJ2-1	TGTGCCAGCAGCTTTCTATCGGGACAGGGGGCAATTGAGCAGTTCTTC	CASSFLSGQGAIEQFF
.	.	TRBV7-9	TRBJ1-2	TGTGCCAGCAGCTTAGCCAGGCCCTATGGCTACACCTTC	CASSLARPYGYTF
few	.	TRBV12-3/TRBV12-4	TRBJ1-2	TGTGCCAGCAGGACAAGAGAACACTATGGCTACACCTTC	CASRTREHYGYTF
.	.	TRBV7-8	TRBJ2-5	TGTGCCAGCAGCTTAGACAGGGCGGCGGAGACCCAGTACTTC	CASSLDRAAETQYF